This T cell receptor (beta chain) was obtained from a study of CD8 T cells in ankylosing spondylitis. TCRdb processed the 5' RACE reads anew with MiXCR; each CDR3 protein has one entry. The sample yields roughly 120,000 distinct CDR3 sequences, approximately 14% seen once. This clonotype has ten or more counts. J lost 5 bases, V lost 3 bases, and 4 bases had no gene match. Per germline, CDR1 DFQATT and CDR2 SNEGSKA (reference sequence). The CDR3 extends over 15 amino acids. The specimen sequenced was blood, either unsorted or a sorted T cell fraction (not recorded which). This clonotype was obtained from a female donor with ankylosing spondylitis or in good health (not recorded which). The chain uses TRBV20-1 and TRBJ2-1; 13 bases map to TRBD2. CDR3 loop: CSASTSGRADNEQFF. The CDR3 DNA is TGCAGTGCTAGTACTAGCGGGAGGGCCGACAATGAGCAGTTCTTC.